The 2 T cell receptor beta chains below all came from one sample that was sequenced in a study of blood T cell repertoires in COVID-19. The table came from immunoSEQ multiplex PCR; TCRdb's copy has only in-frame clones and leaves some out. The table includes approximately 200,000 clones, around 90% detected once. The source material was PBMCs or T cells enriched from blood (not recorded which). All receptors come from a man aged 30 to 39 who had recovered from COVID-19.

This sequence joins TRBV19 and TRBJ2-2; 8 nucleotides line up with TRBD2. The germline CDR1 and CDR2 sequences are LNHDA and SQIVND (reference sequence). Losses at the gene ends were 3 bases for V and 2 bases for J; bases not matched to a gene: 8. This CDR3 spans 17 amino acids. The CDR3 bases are TGTGCCAGTAGTATGTTGGGGATAGCGGGAAACACCGGGGAGCTGTTTTTT. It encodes CASSMLGIAGNTGELFF.

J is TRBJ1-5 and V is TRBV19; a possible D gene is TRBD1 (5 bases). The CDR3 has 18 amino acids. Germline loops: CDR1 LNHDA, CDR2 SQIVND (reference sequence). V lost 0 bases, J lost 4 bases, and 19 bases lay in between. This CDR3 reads CASSIDPSWGVPNQPQHF. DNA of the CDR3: TGTGCCAGTAGTATAGATCCGAGTTGGGGGGTACCAAATCAGCCCCAGCATTTT.